Listed here is a single T cell receptor (beta chain). This sample was included in a study of blood T cell repertoires in COVID-19. Participants, roughly 18 to 100 years old, spanned 25 or so US areas. Cohorts were based on clinical histories the participants reported. Recovered status in Cohort 3 required two negative PCRs, clearance, or symptom resolution. Germline-derived CDR1 and CDR2 are SGHAT and FQNNGV. Trimming took off 11 bases at V and 2 bases at J, with 16 bases between the two ends. The CDR3 is made up of 14 amino acids. Study processing details: The assay estimated nucleated cells by amplifying reference gene primers. Libraries were prepared by immunoSEQ multiplex PCR; TCRdb keeps only in-frame clonotypes and omits some of them. That table is the source of V, J and clone size, and D and trimming were worked out from the DNA. The sample lists about 400,000 clones; roughly 90% were seen once.

This receptor was obtained from a woman aged 25-40 years who had recovered from COVID-19. The sequenced material came from PBMCs or T cells enriched from blood (not recorded which). The chain uses TRBV11-2 and TRBJ2-1; a possible D gene is TRBD2 (6 bases). The CDR3 nucleotides read TGTGCCGGTAGCGGCCTTGGGACCTACAATGAGCAGTTCTTC. Amino acids: CAGSGLGTYNEQFF.